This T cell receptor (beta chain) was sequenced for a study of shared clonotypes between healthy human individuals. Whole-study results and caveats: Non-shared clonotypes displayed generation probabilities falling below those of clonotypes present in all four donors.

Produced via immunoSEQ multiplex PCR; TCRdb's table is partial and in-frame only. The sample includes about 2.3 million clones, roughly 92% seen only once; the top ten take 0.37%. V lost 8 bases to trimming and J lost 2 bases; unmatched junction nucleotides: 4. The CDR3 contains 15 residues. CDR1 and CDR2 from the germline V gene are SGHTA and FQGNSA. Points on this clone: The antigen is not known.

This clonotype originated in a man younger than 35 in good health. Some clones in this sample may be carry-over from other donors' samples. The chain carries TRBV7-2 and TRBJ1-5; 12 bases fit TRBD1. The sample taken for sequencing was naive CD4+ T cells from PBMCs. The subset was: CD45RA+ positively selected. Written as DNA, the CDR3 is TGTGCCAGCCGGGGACAGGGGGCAGGCAATCAGCCCCAGCATTTT. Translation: CASRGQGAGNQPQHF.